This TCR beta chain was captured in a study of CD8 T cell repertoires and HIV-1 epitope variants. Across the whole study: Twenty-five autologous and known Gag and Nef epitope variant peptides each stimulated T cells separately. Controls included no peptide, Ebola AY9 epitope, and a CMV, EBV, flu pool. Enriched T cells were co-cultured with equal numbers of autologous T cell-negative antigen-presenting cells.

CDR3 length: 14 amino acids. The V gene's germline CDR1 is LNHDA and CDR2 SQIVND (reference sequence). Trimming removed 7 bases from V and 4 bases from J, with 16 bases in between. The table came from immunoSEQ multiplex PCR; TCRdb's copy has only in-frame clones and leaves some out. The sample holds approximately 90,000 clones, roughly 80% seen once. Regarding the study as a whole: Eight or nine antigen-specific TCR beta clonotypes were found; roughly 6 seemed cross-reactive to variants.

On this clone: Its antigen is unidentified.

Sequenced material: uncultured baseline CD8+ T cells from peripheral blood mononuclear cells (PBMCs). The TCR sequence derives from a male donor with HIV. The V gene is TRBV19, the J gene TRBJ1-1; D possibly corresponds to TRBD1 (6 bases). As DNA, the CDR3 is TGTGCCAGTATTAAGGAACAGGGTTCCACTGAAGCTTTCTTT. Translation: CASIKEQGSTEAFF.